The 12 T cell receptor beta chains below were found in one sample sequenced in a study of tumor-infiltrating lymphocytes in primary liver carcinoma. Making TCR beta cDNA involved roughly 500 ng total RNA and a constant-region primer. Library construction for TCR beta comprised three nested multiplex PCR rounds performed with slightly modified ARM-PCR. Two initial PCR rounds of around 10 cycles each paired TRBV1-TRBV30 forward primers with a C-beta reverse primer. TCRdb reprocessed the multiplex PCR reads with MiXCR, giving one entry per CDR3 protein. Among about 310,000 distinct CDR3 sequences listed, roughly two thirds were seen once. In addition to blood RNA drawn from unsorted whole blood, germline DNA was extracted. The sequencing sample was made of peripheral blood. The receptors come from a man aged 40-49 years with primary liver carcinoma and hepatitis B virus infection.

This clonotype has more than one count but fewer than ten. This may arise from a read error, as a much more abundant clone is one base away. The V gene is TRBV6-2 or TRBV6-3, the J gene TRBJ2-2; TRBD2 is a possible D gene (6 bases). Deletions cut 5 bases from V and 6 bases from J, with 19 bases between. This CDR3 contains 16 residues. Looked up from germline, CDR1 is MNHEY and CDR2 is SVGEGT. DNA for the CDR3: TGTGCCAGCAGTATACGGCGGGGCCCCCTCGCCGGGGAGCTGTTTTTT. It specifies CASSIRRGPLAGELFF.

Worth noting for this clonotype: The junction departs from germline at one end; a sequencing error may be responsible. The chain links TRBV7-8 to TRBJ2-5, with D possibly being TRBD1 (6 bases). The germline V gene has CDR1 SGHVS and CDR2 FQNEAQ. The CDR3 consists of 15 residues. The CDR3 sequence: CVSSLVVTGQETQYF. CDR3 DNA sequence: TGTGTCAGCAGCTTAGTAGTGACAGGTCAAGAGACCCAGTACTTC.

In the case of this clonotype: Germline is not matched at one junction end, which may reflect a read error. The rearrangement uses TRBV12-3 or TRBV12-4 and TRBJ2-1; D is undetermined. CDR3 length equals 13 residues. CDR3 amino acids: CASSFGAYKEQFF. CDR3 bases: TGTGCCAGTAGTTTCGGCGCTTACAAAGAGCAGTTCTTC.

The gene calls are TRBV4-2 and TRBJ1-2; no definite D call. CDR1 is LGHNA, CDR2 YNFKEQ, per germline. Trimming removed 6 bases from V and 3 bases from J, with 11 bases in between. The CDR3 runs to 13 residues. The CDR3 region is CASRISTDYGYTF. DNA of the CDR3: TGTGCCAGCAGGATTAGTACGGACTATGGCTACACCTTC.

With respect to this clonotype: This may come from a read error, since a much larger clone is one base off. The chain carries TRBV6-2 or TRBV6-3 and TRBJ2-7; D remains unclear. V shed 3 bases and J shed 6 bases, with 6 bases lying between them. Germline V gene sequence: CDR1 MNHEY, CDR2 SVGEGT. CDR3 length equals 11 residues. CDR3: CASSYTCEQYF. CDR3 bases: TGTGCCAGCAGTTATACCTGCGAGCAGTACTTC.

Worth noting for this clonotype: A much larger clone differs by one base, so this may be a read error. The V and J genes are TRBV6-1 and TRBJ1-5; no clear D gene. V was clipped by 7 bases and J by 5 bases, with 18 bases between them. The V gene's germline CDR1 is MNHNS and CDR2 SASEGT. This CDR3 comprises 15 residues. The CDR3 sequence: CASNSGVPRDQPQHF. CDR3 nucleotides: TGTGCCAGCAACAGCGGGGTCCCCCGTGATCAGCCCCAGCATTTT.

Notes on this clonotype: A much bigger clone sits one base away, suggesting this may be a read error. The chain employs TRBV5-4 and TRBJ2-5, with TRBD1 as a possible D gene (5 bases). CDR1 and CDR2 (germline): SGHNT, YYREEE (reference sequence). This CDR3 has 13 amino acids. V was pared by 3 bases and J by 4 bases, with 10 bases between. CDR3 nucleotides: TGTGCCAGCAGCTGGTCTGGGGCAGAGACCCAGTACTTC. It translates to CASSWSGAETQYF.

Points on this clonotype: This CDR3 is missing its conserved last phenylalanine or tryptophan, likely due to a read error. CDR3 region: CASSKDRFSGELFL. The DNA for the CDR3 is TGTGCCAGCAGCAAAGACAGGTTTTCCGGGGAGCTGTTTTTA. The genes are TRBV7-8 and TRBJ2-2; tentatively, D is TRBD1 (6 bases). Germline V lookup: CDR1 SGHVS, CDR2 FQNEAQ. This CDR3 region has 14 residues. V was clipped by 5 bases and J by 6 bases, with 13 bases between them.

This clonotype was detected a few times. The junction differs from germline at one of its ends, possibly a read error. In DNA, the CDR3 is TGTGCCAGTAGCCTATGGACAGGGCCCTCCTACAAGCAGTACTTC. Amino acid sequence: CASSLWTGPSYKQYF. The chain uses TRBV11-2 and TRBJ2-7; 8 bases are shared with TRBD1. Germline CDR1 reads SGHAT; CDR2 reads FQNNGV. The CDR3 loop spans 15 amino acids.

This clonotype was detected only once. At one of its ends the junction is not consistent with the germline gene, which may arise from a read error. J is TRBJ2-7 and V is TRBV6-1; a weak D match, TRBD2 (6 bases). The germline V gene has CDR1 MNHNS and CDR2 SASEGT. The CDR3 has 16 amino acids. The CDR3 is CASSEGVADRSYEHYF. CDR3 coding DNA: TGTGCCAGCAGTGAGGGTGTAGCGGACCGCTCCTACGAGCACTACTTC.

A few counts support this clonotype. V is TRBV30 and J is TRBJ1-4; D gene unclear. V dropped 1 base and J dropped 0 bases, with 6 bases sitting between them. The CDR3 is 14 residues long. Germline CDR1 is GTSNPN and CDR2 is SVGIG (reference sequence). The CDR3 reads CAWSGGATNEKLFF. DNA of the CDR3: TGTGCCTGGAGTGGAGGTGCAACTAATGAAAAACTGTTTTTT.

A few counts support this clonotype. With a much larger clone just one base away, this may be a read error. The chain carries TRBV6-5 and TRBJ2-2, with D perhaps TRBD2 (5 bases). The germline V gene encodes CDR1 MNHEY and CDR2 SVGAGI. CDR3 length: 13 residues. The CDR3 DNA follows: TGTACCAGCACTAACGCCGGGGTTGGGGAGCTGTTTTTT. This encodes CTSTNAGVGELFF.